These T cell receptor beta chains were read from a single sample in a study of regulatory T cells in long-lasting Graves disease. One entry per CDR3 protein results from TCRdb running MiXCR on the multiplex PCR reads. Of around 500,000 distinct CDR3 sequences listed, roughly a sixth are singletons. The same sample was also used in a study of T cells in Graves' hyperthyroidism and ophthalmopathy.

The sample was peripheral blood mononuclear cells (PBMCs), taken at new diagnosis, from a patient treated with antithyroid drugs. These receptors originate from a woman between 40 and 65 years old with Graves disease. Both conserved end residues are part of each CDR3. Each record gives: D gene, J gene, clone size, V gene, CDR3 length, CDR3 protein, CDR3 DNA. A D gene is named only where the DNA matches it firmly. The size of a clone is reported for some rows only, either as once, few or many, or as a class for expanded clones.

. | TRBJ1-3 | . | TRBV12-3/TRBV12-4 | 15 | CASSLVAGAENTIYF | TGTGCCAGCAGTTTAGTGGCAGGGGCTGAGAACACCATATATTTT
TRBD1 | TRBJ1-2 | few | TRBV19 | 15 | CASSRGQGYNYGYTF | TGTGCCAGTAGTAGGGGACAGGGGTATAACTATGGCTACACCTTC
. | TRBJ1-2 | many | TRBV20-1 | 13 | CSGWTVLGYGYTF | TGCAGTGGATGGACAGTTCTGGGATATGGCTACACCTTC
. | TRBJ2-3 | many | TRBV13 | 15 | CASSFWDLSTDTQYF | TGTGCCAGCAGCTTTTGGGACCTAAGCACAGATACGCAGTATTTT
. | TRBJ2-3 | many | TRBV2 | 12 | CASRLEVDTQYF | TGTGCCAGCAGGCTGGAGGTGGATACGCAGTATTTT
. | TRBJ2-1 | . | TRBV12-3/TRBV12-4 | 11 | CASRESNEQFF | TGTGCCAGCAGGGAATCGAATGAGCAGTTCTTC
. | TRBJ2-5 | many | TRBV12-3/TRBV12-4 | 16 | CASSKRDGWYQETQYF | TGTGCCAGCAGTAAACGGGACGGTTGGTACCAAGAGACCCAGTACTTC
. | TRBJ2-3 | . | TRBV15 | 12 | CATSRFLDTQYF | TGTGCCACCAGCAGATTTTTGGATACGCAGTATTTT
. | TRBJ1-2 | many | TRBV27 | 15 | CASSLSRGYSYGYTF | TGTGCCAGCAGTTTATCAAGGGGATACAGCTATGGCTACACCTTC
. | TRBJ2-7 | many | TRBV7-9 | 13 | CASSYDTSYEQYF | TGTGCCAGCAGCTACGACACTTCCTACGAGCAGTACTTC
. | TRBJ1-6 | many | TRBV11-2 | 16 | CASSPPRSSYNSPLHF | TGTGCCAGCAGCCCTCCCAGGAGCTCCTATAATTCACCCCTCCACTTT
. | TRBJ1-1 | few | TRBV7-2 | 13 | CASSFVLITEAFF | TGTGCCAGCAGCTTTGTACTAATAACTGAAGCTTTCTTT
TRBD2 | TRBJ2-4 | few | TRBV19 | 17 | CASTPAGGRVAKNIQYF | TGTGCCAGTACGCCAGCGGGGGGGCGGGTAGCCAAAAACATTCAGTACTTC
. | TRBJ1-1 | few | TRBV5-1 | 15 | CASSPFSPPSGEAFF | TGCGCCAGCAGTCCTTTCTCGCCTCCATCAGGTGAAGCTTTCTTT
. | TRBJ1-6 | once | TRBV5-4 | 14 | CASSTARNNSPLHF | TGTGCCAGCAGCACCGCACGGAATAATTCACCCCTCCACTTT
TRBD1 | TRBJ1-2 | many | TRBV5-4 | 13 | CASSLDRGQGYTF | TGTGCCAGCAGCTTGGACAGGGGGCAAGGCTACACCTTC
. | TRBJ1-2 | few | TRBV29-1 | 12 | CSVERQDYGYTF | TGCAGCGTTGAGAGACAGGACTATGGCTACACCTTC
. | TRBJ1-6 | . | TRBV11-2 | 12 | CASSSERSPLHF | TGTGCCAGCAGCTCAGAACGGTCACCCCTCCACTTT
TRBD1 | TRBJ2-7 | . | TRBV20-1 | 15 | CSAPGQAVSSYEQYF | TGCAGTGCGCCCGGACAGGCAGTTAGCTCCTACGAGCAGTACTTC
. | TRBJ2-2 | . | TRBV20-1 | 16 | CSARVGGLALTGELFF | TGCAGTGCTAGGGTCGGGGGGCTAGCGTTGACCGGGGAGCTGTTTTTT
. | TRBJ1-3 | . | TRBV2 | 12 | CASDSGGDTIYF | TGTGCCAGCGACTCGGGTGGGGACACCATATATTTT
. | TRBJ1-5 | few | TRBV19 | 16 | CASSILPGSLNQPQHF | TGTGCCAGTAGTATCTTACCAGGCAGTTTGAATCAGCCCCAGCATTTT
. | TRBJ2-1 | many | TRBV12-3/TRBV12-4 | 14 | CASRPGTDRNEQFF | TGTGCCAGCAGGCCCGGGACGGATAGAAATGAGCAGTTCTTC
. | TRBJ1-1 | few | TRBV12-3/TRBV12-4 | 12 | CASRYGSTEAFF | TGTGCCAGCAGATATGGAAGCACTGAAGCTTTCTTT
. | TRBJ1-4 | many | TRBV7-6 | 12 | CASSLGSNSWAF | TGTGCCAGCAGCTTAGGTAGCAACAGTTGGGCTTTT
. | TRBJ2-3 | few | TRBV20-1 | 14 | CSASAGLVTDTQYF | TGCAGTGCTTCCGCGGGGTTAGTCACAGATACGCAGTATTTT
. | TRBJ2-7 | few | TRBV14 | 16 | CASSQRMAGMVYEQYF | TGTGCCAGCAGCCAAAGAATGGCAGGGATGGTATACGAGCAGTACTTC
TRBD1 | TRBJ1-2 | many | TRBV6-5 | 18 | CASSYSMPGQGANYGYTF | TGTGCCAGCAGTTACTCAATGCCAGGACAGGGAGCTAACTATGGCTACACCTTC
. | TRBJ1-2 | many | TRBV6-1 | 11 | CAIDSAYGYTF | TGTGCCATCGACAGCGCCTATGGCTACACCTTC
TRBD1 | TRBJ2-3 | few | TRBV5-1 | 15 | CASSLDRVATDTQYF | TGCGCCAGCAGTTTAGACAGGGTGGCCACAGATACGCAGTATTTT
. | TRBJ1-6 | . | TRBV28 | 16 | CASSFPGGLDSSPLHF | TGTGCCAGCAGTTTCCCCGGGGGACTGGATTCTTCACCCCTCCACTTT
. | TRBJ2-1 | . | TRBV5-1 | 17 | CASSSVVATASYNEQFF | TGCGCCAGCAGCTCTGTCGTAGCCACAGCTTCCTACAATGAGCAGTTCTTC
. | TRBJ2-7 | . | TRBV9 | 15 | CASSVEGGGRNEQYF | TGTGCCAGCAGCGTAGAGGGGGGGGGTAGGAACGAGCAGTACTTC
. | TRBJ2-3 | . | TRBV5-4 | 15 | CASSLTPGEPDTQYF | TGTGCCAGCAGTTTGACCCCCGGTGAACCAGATACGCAGTATTTT
. | TRBJ2-3 | few | TRBV20-1 | 13 | CSADGGSTDTQYF | TGCAGTGCAGACGGGGGTAGCACAGATACGCAGTATTTT
. | TRBJ1-1 | . | TRBV7-2 | 13 | CASSVRTNTEAFF | TGTGCCAGCAGCGTAAGAACGAACACTGAAGCTTTCTTT
. | TRBJ1-2 | few | TRBV5-1 | 16 | CASAWQGSLANYGYTF | TGCGCCAGCGCCTGGCAGGGGAGTCTAGCTAACTATGGCTACACCTTC
. | TRBJ1-6 | many | TRBV2 | 14 | CASSEFSDNSPLHF | TGTGCCAGCAGTGAGTTCTCAGATAATTCACCCCTCCACTTT
TRBD2 | TRBJ2-5 | few | TRBV30 | 14 | CAWTTGGPQETQYF | TGTGCCTGGACGACGGGGGGACCGCAAGAGACCCAGTACTTC
TRBD2 | TRBJ2-2 | many | TRBV2 | 16 | CASRAGTSGNTGELFF | TGTGCCAGCAGGGCCGGGACTAGCGGAAACACCGGGGAGCTGTTTTTT
. | TRBJ2-6 | many | TRBV12-3/TRBV12-4 | 15 | CASRPDSAGANVLTF | TGTGCCAGCAGACCCGACAGTGCCGGGGCCAACGTCCTGACTTTC
. | TRBJ1-1 | many | TRBV13 | 14 | CASSRWGRNTEAFF | TGTGCCAGCAGCCGATGGGGGAGGAACACTGAAGCTTTCTTT
. | TRBJ1-5 | few | TRBV12-3/TRBV12-4 | 15 | CASSSRGVGNQPQHF | TGTGCCAGCAGTTCCAGGGGAGTGGGCAATCAGCCCCAGCATTTT
. | TRBJ2-3 | few | TRBV4-2 | 16 | CASSQDGDGMADTQYF | TGTGCCAGCAGCCAAGACGGGGATGGGATGGCAGATACGCAGTATTTT
. | TRBJ2-6 | few | TRBV29-1 | 15 | CSVVYGSSGANVLTF | TGCAGCGTTGTATACGGAAGCTCTGGGGCCAACGTCCTGACTTTC
TRBD1 | TRBJ2-1 | many | TRBV7-2 | 16 | CASSLWGTGGYNEQFF | TGTGCCAGCAGCTTATGGGGGACAGGAGGCTACAATGAGCAGTTCTTC
TRBD1 | TRBJ1-2 | . | TRBV7-2 | 14 | CASSQFTGDYGYTF | TGTGCCAGCAGCCAATTTACAGGGGACTATGGCTACACCTTC
. | TRBJ1-3 | . | TRBV14 | 14 | CASSPLIARNTIYF | TGTGCCAGCAGCCCCCTTATAGCGAGAAACACCATATATTTT
TRBD1 | TRBJ1-5 | many | TRBV20-1 | 13 | CSASPGGGQPQHF | TGCAGTGCCTCTCCAGGGGGAGGTCAGCCCCAGCATTTT
TRBD2 | TRBJ2-3 | many | TRBV2 | 13 | CASRAGATDTQYF | TGTGCCAGCAGAGCGGGGGCCACAGATACGCAGTATTTT
. | TRBJ1-4 | few | TRBV12-3/TRBV12-4 | 17 | CASSFGFSPATNEKLFF | TGTGCCAGCAGTTTCGGCTTCTCCCCGGCAACTAATGAAAAACTGTTTTTT
TRBD2 | TRBJ2-5 | many | TRBV5-4 | 14 | CASSVSGAQETQYF | TGTGCCAGCAGCGTAAGCGGGGCGCAAGAGACCCAGTACTTC
TRBD2 | TRBJ2-3 | few | TRBV19 | 17 | CASSRGLAGSFSDTQYF | TGTGCCAGTAGTAGGGGACTAGCGGGATCCTTCTCCGATACGCAGTATTTT
. | TRBJ1-2 | many | TRBV20-1 | 17 | CSAQPPSGTRGSYGYTF | TGCAGTGCTCAGCCCCCTTCCGGGACCCGAGGGTCCTATGGCTACACCTTC
. | TRBJ2-2 | few | TRBV20-1 | 13 | CSASPDNTGKLFF | TGCAGTGCTAGTCCGGATAACACCGGGAAGCTGTTTTTT
. | TRBJ2-3 | . | TRBV7-9 | 12 | CASQEGTDTQYF | TGTGCCAGCCAAGAGGGTACAGATACGCAGTATTTT
TRBD1 | TRBJ1-2 | many | TRBV11-2 | 15 | CASSFGQGGNYGYTF | TGTGCCAGCAGCTTTGGACAGGGGGGTAACTATGGCTACACCTTC
TRBD1 | TRBJ2-1 | many | TRBV7-6 | 15 | CASSRQQTGGFEQFF | TGTGCCAGCAGCCGTCAACAGACAGGGGGGTTTGAGCAGTTCTTC
. | TRBJ2-1 | many | TRBV2 | 12 | CASRPEGDEQFF | TGTGCCAGCCGACCGGAAGGCGATGAGCAGTTCTTC
. | TRBJ1-1 | few | TRBV18 | 15 | CASSPPSNRDTEAFF | TGTGCCAGCTCACCACCGTCGAACCGGGACACTGAAGCTTTCTTT